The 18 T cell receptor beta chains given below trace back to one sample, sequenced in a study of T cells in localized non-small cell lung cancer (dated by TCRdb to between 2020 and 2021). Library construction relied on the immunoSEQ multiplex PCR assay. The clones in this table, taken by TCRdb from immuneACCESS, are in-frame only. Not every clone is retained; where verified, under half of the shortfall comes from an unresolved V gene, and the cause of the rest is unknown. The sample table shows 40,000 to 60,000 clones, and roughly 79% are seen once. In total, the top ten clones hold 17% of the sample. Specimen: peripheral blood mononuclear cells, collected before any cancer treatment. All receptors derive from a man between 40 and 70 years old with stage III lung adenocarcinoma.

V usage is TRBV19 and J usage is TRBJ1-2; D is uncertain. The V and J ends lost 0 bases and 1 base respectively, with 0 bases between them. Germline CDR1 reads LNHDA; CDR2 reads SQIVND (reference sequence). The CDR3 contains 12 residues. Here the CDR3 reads CASSIDNYGYTF. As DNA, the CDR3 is TGTGCCAGTAGTATAGATAACTATGGCTACACCTTC.

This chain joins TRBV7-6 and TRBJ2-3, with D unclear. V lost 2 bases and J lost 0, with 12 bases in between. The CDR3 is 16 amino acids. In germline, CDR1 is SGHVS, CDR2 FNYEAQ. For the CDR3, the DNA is TGTGCCAGCAGCTTAATATTGGGGTCTAGCACAGATACGCAGTATTTT. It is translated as CASSLILGSSTDTQYF. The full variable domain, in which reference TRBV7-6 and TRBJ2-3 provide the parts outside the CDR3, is GAGVSQSPRYKVTKRGQDVALRCDPISGHVSLYWYRQALGQGPEFLTYFNYEAQQDKSGLPNDRFSAERPEGSISTLTIQRTEQRDSAMYRCASSLILGSSTDTQYFGPGTRLTVL.

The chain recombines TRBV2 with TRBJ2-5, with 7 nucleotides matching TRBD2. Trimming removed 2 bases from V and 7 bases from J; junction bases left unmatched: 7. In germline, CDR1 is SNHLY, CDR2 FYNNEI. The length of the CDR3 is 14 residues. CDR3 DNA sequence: TGTGCCAGCAGTGAACCTTCGCTAGCGGTGACCCAGTACTTC. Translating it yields CASSEPSLAVTQYF.

CDR3 DNA: TGTGCCACCAGCAGAGAAACTCTGAGCACAGATACGCAGTATTTT. It translates to CATSRETLSTDTQYF. V is TRBV15 and J is TRBJ2-3; D gene unclear. Germline V lookup: CDR1 LNHNV, CDR2 YYDKDF (reference sequence). The germline V and J ends were trimmed by 0 bases and 0 bases, with 7 bases remaining between them. The length of the CDR3 is 15 residues.

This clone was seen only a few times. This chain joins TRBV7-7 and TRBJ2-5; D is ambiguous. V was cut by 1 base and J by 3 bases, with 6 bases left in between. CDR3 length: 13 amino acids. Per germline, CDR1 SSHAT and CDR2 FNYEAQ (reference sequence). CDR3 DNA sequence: TGTGCCAGCAGCTTAGTCAGGAAAGAGACCCAGTACTTC. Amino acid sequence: CASSLVRKETQYF.

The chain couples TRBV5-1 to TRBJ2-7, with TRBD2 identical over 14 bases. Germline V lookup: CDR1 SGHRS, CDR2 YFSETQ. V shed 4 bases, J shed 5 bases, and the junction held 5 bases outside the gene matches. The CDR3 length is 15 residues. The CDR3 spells CASSLRLAGGNEQYF. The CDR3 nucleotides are TGCGCCAGCAGCCTACGACTAGCGGGGGGGAACGAGCAGTACTTC.

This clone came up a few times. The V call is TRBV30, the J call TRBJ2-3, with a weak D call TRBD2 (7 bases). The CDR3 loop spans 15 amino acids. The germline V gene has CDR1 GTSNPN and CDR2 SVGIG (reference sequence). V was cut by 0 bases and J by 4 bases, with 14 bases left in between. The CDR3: CAWSVAGTSADTQYF. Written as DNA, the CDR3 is TGTGCCTGGAGTGTAGCGGGGACATCGGCAGATACGCAGTATTTT.

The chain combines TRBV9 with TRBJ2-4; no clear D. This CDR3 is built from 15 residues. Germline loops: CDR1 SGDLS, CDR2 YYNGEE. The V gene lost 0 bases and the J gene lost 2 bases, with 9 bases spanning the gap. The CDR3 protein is CASSVGLGSKNIQYF. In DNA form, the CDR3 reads TGTGCCAGCAGCGTAGGGCTAGGATCCAAAAACATTCAGTACTTC.

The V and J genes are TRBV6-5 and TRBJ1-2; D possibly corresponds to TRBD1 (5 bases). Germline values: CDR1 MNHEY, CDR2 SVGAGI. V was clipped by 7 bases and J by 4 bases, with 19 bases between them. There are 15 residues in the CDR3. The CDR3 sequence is CASTGGAQGRYGYTF. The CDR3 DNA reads TGTGCCAGCACGGGAGGGGCGCAGGGTCGCTATGGCTACACCTTC.

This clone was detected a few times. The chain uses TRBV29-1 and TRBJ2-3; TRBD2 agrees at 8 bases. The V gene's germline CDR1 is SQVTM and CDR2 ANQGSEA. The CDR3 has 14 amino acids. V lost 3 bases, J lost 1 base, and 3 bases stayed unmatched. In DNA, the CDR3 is TGCAGCGTTGAGATGCGGGGGGGCACAGATACGCAGTATTTT. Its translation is CSVEMRGGTDTQYF.

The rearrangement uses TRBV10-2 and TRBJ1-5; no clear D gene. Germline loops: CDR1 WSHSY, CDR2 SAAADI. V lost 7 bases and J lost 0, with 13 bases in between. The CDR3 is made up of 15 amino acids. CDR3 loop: CASTVNAYSNQPQHF. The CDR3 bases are TGCGCCAGCACTGTAAACGCGTATAGCAATCAGCCCCAGCATTTT.

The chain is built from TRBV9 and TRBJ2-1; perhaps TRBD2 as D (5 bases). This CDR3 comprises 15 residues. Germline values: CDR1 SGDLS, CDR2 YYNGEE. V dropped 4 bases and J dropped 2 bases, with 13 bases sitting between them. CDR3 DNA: TGTGCCAGCAGCCCAACGGGGAGTGCCTACAATGAGCAGTTCTTC. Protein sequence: CASSPTGSAYNEQFF. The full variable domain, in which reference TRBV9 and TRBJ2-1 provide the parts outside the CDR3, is DSGVTQTPKHLITATGQRVTLRCSPRSGDLSVYWYQQSLDQGLQFLIQYYNGEERAKGNILERFSAQQFPDLHSELNLSSLELGDSALYFCASSPTGSAYNEQFFGPGTRLTVL.

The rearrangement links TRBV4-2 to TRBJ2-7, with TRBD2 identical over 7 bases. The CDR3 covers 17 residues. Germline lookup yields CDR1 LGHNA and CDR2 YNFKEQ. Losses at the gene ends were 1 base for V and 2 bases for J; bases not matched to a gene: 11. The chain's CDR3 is CASSQVANGGSPYEQYF. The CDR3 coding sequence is TGTGCCAGCAGCCAAGTAGCGAACGGGGGGAGCCCCTACGAGCAGTACTTC.

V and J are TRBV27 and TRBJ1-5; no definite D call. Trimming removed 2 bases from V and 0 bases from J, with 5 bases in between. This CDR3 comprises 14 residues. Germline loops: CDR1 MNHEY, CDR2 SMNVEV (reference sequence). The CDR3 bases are TGTGCCAGCAGTTTACGGGGTAGCAATCAGCCCCAGCATTTT. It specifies CASSLRGSNQPQHF.

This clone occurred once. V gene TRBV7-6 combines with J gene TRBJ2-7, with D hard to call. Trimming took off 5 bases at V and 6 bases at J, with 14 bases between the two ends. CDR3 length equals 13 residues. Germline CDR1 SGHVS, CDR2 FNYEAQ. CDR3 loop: CASSHPRTAEQYF. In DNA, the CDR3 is TGTGCCAGCAGCCACCCCCGGACGGCCGAGCAGTACTTC.

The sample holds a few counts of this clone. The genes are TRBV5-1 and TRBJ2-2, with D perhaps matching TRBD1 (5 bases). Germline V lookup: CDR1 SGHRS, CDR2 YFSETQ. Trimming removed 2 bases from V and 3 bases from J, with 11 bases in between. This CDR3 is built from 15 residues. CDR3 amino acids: CASSFWGDHTGELFF. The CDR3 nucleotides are TGCGCCAGCAGCTTTTGGGGCGATCACACCGGGGAGCTGTTTTTT. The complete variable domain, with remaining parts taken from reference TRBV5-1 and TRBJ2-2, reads KAGVTQTPRYLIKTRGQQVTLSCSPISGHRSVSWYQQTPGQGLQFLFEYFSETQRNKGNFPGRFSGRQFSNSRSEMNVSTLELGDSALYLCASSFWGDHTGELFFGEGSRLTVL.

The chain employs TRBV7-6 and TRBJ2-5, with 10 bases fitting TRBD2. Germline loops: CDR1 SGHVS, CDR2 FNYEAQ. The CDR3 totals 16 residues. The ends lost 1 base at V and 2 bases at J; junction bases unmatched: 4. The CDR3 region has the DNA TGTGCCAGCAGCTTAGGTCCTAGCGGGGGTCAAGAGACCCAGTACTTC. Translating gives CASSLGPSGGQETQYF.

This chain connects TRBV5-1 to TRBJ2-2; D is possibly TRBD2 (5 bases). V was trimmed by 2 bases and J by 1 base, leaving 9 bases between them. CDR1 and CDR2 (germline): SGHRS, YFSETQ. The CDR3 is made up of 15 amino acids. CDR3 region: CASSLRAENTGELFF. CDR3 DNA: TGCGCCAGCAGCTTAAGAGCGGAGAACACCGGGGAGCTGTTTTTT. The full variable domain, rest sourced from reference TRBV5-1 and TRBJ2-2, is KAGVTQTPRYLIKTRGQQVTLSCSPISGHRSVSWYQQTPGQGLQFLFEYFSETQRNKGNFPGRFSGRQFSNSRSEMNVSTLELGDSALYLCASSLRAENTGELFFGEGSRLTVL.